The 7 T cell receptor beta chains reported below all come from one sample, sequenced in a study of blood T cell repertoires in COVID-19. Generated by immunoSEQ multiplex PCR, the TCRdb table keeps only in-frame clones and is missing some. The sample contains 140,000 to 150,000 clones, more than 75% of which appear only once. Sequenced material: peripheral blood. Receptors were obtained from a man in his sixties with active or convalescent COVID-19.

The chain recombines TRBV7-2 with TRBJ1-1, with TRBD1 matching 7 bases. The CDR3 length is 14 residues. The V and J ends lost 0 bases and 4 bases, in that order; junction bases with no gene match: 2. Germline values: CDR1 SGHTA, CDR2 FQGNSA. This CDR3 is CASSLARQGTEAFF. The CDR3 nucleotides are TGTGCCAGCAGCTTAGCCCGACAGGGCACTGAAGCTTTCTTT.

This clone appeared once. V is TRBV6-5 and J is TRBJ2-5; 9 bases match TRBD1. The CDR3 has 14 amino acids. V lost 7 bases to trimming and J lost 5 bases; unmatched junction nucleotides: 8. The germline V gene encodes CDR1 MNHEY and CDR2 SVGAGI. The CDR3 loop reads CASKVTGGGETQYF. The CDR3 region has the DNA TGTGCCAGCAAGGTGACAGGGGGAGGGGAGACCCAGTACTTC.

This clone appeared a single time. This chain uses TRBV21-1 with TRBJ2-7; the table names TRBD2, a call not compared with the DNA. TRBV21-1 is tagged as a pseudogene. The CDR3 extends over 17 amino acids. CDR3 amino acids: CASSKEGLAASSYEQYF. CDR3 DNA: TGTGCCAGCAGCAAGGAGGGACTAGCTGCGAGCTCCTACGAGCAGTACTTC.

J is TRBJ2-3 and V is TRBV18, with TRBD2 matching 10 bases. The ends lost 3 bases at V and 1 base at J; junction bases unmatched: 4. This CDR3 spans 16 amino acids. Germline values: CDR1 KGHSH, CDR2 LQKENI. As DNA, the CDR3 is TGTGCCAGCTCACCCTTAGCGGGAGGACGCACAGATACGCAGTATTTT. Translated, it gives CASSPLAGGRTDTQYF.

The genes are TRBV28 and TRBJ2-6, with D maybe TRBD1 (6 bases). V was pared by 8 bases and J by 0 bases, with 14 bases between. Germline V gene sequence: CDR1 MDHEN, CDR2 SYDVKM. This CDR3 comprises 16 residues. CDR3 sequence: CASSRQVGSGANVLTF. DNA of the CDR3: TGTGCCAGCTCTAGACAGGTGGGCTCTGGGGCCAACGTCCTGACTTTC. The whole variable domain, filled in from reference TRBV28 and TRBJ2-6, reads DVKVTQSSRYLVKRTGEKVFLECVQDMDHENMFWYRQDPGLGLRLIYFSYDVKMKEKGDIPEGYSVSREKKERFSLILESASTNQTSMYLCASSRQVGSGANVLTFGAGSRLTVL.

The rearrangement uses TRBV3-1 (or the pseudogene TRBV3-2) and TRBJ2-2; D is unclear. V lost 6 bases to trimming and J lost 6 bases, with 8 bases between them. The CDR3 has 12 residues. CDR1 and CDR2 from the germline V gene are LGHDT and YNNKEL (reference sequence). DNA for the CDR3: TGTGCCAGCAGTTCATCATCCGGGGAGCTGTTTTTT. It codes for CASSSSSGELFF.

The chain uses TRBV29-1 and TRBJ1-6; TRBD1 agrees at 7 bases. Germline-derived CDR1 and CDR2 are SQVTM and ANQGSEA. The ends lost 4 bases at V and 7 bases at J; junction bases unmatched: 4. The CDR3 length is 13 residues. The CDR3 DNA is TGCAGCGTTGGGGAGACAGGGAATTCACCCCTCCACTTT. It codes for CSVGETGNSPLHF.